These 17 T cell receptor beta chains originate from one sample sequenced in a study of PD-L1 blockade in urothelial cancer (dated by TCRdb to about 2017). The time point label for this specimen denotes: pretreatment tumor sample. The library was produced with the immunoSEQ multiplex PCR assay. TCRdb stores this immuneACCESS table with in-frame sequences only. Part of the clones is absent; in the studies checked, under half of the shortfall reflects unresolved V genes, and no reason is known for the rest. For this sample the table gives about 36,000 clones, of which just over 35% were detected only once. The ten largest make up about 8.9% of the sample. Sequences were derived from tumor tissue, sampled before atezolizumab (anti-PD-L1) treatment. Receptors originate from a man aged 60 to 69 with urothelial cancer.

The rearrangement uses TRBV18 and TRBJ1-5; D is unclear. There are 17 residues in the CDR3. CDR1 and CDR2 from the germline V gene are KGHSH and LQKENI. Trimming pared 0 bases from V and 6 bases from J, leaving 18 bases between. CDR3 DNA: TGTGCCAGCTCACCACCGCCCGGGCCCCTCAGTGGTCAGCCCCAGCATTTT. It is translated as CASSPPPGPLSGQPQHF.

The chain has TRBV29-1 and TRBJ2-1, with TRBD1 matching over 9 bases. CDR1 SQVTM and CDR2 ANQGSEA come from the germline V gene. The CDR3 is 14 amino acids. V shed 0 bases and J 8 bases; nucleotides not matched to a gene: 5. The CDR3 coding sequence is TGCAGCGTTGAAGATCGGACAGGGGTGTATGAGCAGTTCTTC. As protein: CSVEDRTGVYEQFF.

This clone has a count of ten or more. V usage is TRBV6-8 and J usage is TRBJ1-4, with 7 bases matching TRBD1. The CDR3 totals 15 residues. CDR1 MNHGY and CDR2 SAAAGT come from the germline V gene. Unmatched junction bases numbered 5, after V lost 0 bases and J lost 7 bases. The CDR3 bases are TGTGCCAGCAGTTACTCGAGGGACAGTAGTGAAAAACTGTTTTTT. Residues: CASSYSRDSSEKLFF.

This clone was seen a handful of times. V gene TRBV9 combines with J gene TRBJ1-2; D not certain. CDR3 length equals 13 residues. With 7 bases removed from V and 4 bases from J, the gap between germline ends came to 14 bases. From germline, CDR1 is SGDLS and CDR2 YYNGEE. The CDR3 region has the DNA TGTGCCAGCTCCGAAAAATACAGCTATGGCTACACCTTC. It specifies CASSEKYSYGYTF.

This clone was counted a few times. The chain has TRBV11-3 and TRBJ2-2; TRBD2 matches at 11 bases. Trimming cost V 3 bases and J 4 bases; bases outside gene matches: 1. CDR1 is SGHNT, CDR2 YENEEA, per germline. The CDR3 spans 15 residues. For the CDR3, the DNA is TGTGCCAGCAGCTTCCTAGCGGGGGGCACCGGGGAGCTGTTTTTT. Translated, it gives CASSFLAGGTGELFF.

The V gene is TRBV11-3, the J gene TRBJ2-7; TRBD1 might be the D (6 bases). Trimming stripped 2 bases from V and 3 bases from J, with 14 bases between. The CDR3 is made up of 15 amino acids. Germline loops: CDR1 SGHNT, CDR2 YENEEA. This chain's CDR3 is CASSLTADSYYEQYF. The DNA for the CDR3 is TGTGCCAGCAGCTTAACCGCGGACAGTTACTACGAGCAGTACTTC.

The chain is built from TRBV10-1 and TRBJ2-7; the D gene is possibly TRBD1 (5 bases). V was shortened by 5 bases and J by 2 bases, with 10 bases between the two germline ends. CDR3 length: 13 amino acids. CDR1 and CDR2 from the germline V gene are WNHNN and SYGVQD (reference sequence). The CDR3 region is CASSLDSTYEQYF. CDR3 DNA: TGCGCCAGCAGTCTCGACAGTACCTACGAGCAGTACTTC.

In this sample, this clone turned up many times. The CDR3, as DNA: TGTGCCAGCAGCTTGGCGGGCCTTAGGGGCACTGAAGCTTTCTTT. Its protein is CASSLAGLRGTEAFF. V and J are TRBV11-3 and TRBJ1-1, with D tentatively TRBD1 (5 bases). CDR1 and CDR2 from the germline V gene are SGHNT and YENEEA. The CDR3 spans 15 residues. Between the trimmed V and J ends, which lost 3 bases and 4 bases, there was a span of 15 bases.

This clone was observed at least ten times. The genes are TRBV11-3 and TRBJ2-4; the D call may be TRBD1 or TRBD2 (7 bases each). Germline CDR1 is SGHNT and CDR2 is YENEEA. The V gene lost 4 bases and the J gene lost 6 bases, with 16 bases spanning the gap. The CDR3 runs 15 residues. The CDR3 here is CASSSGGQSPNIQYF. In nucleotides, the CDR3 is TGTGCCAGCAGCTCGGGGGGACAGTCACCAAACATTCAGTACTTC. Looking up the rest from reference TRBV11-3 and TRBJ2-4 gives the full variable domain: EAGVVQSPRYKIIEKKQPVAFWCNPISGHNTLYWYLQNLGQGPELLIRYENEEAVDDSQLPKDRFSAERLKGVDSTLKIQPAELGDSAVYLCASSSGGQSPNIQYFGAGTRLSVL.

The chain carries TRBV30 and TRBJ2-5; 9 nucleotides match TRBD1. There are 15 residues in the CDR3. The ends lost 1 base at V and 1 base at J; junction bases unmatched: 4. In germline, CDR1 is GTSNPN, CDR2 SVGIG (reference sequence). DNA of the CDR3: TGTGCCTGGAGTGGAAAGGACAGGGGCCAAGAGACCCAGTACTTC. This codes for CAWSGKDRGQETQYF.

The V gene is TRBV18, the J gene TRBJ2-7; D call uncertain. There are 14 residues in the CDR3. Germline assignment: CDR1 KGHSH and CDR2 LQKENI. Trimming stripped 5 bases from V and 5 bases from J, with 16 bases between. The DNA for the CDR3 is TGTGCCAGCTCAGAAGGTCTTCCACCTAACGAGCAGTACTTC. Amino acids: CASSEGLPPNEQYF.

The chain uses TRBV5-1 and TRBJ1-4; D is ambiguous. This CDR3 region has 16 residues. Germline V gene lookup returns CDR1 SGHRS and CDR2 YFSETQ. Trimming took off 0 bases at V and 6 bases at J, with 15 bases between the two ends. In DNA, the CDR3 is TGCGCCAGCAGCTTGGTAGTCGGCGGTTTGTATGAAAAACTGTTTTTT. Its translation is CASSLVVGGLYEKLFF.

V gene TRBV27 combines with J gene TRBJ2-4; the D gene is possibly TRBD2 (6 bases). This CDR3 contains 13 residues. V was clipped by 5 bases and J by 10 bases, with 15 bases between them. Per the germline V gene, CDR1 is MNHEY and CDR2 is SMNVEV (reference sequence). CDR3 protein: CASSPGGTSIQYF. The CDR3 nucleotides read TGTGCCAGCAGTCCCGGGGGTACGAGTATTCAGTACTTC.

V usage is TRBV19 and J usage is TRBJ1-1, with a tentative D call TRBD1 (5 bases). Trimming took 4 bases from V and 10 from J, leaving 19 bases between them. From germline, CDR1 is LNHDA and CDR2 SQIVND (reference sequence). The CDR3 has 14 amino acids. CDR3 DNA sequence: TGTGCCAGTAGTACGCTCAGGGTCTGGCAGGGAGCTTTCTTT. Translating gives CASSTLRVWQGAFF.

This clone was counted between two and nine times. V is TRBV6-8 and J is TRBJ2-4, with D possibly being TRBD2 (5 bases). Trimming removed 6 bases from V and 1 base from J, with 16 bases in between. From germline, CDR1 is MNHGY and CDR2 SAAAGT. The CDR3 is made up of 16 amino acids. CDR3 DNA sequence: TGTGCCAGCAGCGACCGCCGGGGAGAGGCCAAAAACATTCAGTACTTC. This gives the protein CASSDRRGEAKNIQYF.

This chain's CDR3 is CASSLWDRVDEQFF. The CDR3 DNA is TGTGCCAGCAGTTTATGGGACAGGGTGGATGAGCAGTTCTTC. V usage is TRBV27 and J usage is TRBJ2-1; 9 nucleotides agree with TRBD1. After removal of 1 base from V and 8 bases from J, the junction contained 3 bases not matched to a gene. CDR1 and CDR2 from the germline V gene are MNHEY and SMNVEV (reference sequence). The CDR3 runs 14 residues.

CDR3 sequence reads: CASSQSKFSTGPMNTEAFF. CDR3 bases: TGCGCCAGCAGTCAATCGAAGTTCAGTACAGGCCCCATGAACACTGAAGCTTTCTTT. This chain links TRBV23-1 with TRBJ1-1; a weak D match, TRBD1 (5 bases). TRBV23-1 is recorded as an ORF, its role being uncertain. CDR3 length: 19 amino acids. Trimming left V 0 bases short and J 0 bases short, with 20 bases between.